These 29 T cell receptor beta chains came from one sample sequenced in a study of beta chain features in type 1 diabetes. Findings and caveats of the study: Patients with Type 1 diabetes showed moderately but significantly shorter TCRB CDR3s in all four CD4+ subsets.

The antigens these receptors bind are not known. Expressed TCRB transcripts were sequenced, since all the RNA that had been isolated was reverse transcribed. This table comes from immunoSEQ multiplex PCR, and its TCRdb copy is limited to in-frame clones, with some not included. The repertoire consists of about 360,000 clones, with 10% to 15% occurring once and the leading ten covering approximately 0.01%. What was sequenced was naive CD4+ T cells from blood. The receptors stem from a woman younger than 30 with type 1 diabetes.

CDR3 sequence (DNA): TGTGCCAGCAGCCAACTAGCGGGAGATACCGAGCAGTACTTC. This gives the protein CASSQLAGDTEQYF. The chain links TRBV7-9 to TRBJ2-7, with 11 nucleotides matching TRBD2. With V trimmed by 5 bases and J by 6 bases, 6 bases remained unmatched. Looked up from germline, CDR1 is SEHNR and CDR2 is FQNEAQ (reference sequence). This CDR3 region has 14 residues.

This chain links TRBV5-4 with TRBJ1-2, with TRBD1 identical over 9 bases. The CDR3 is made up of 15 amino acids. Trimming removed 4 bases from V and 0 bases from J; junction bases left unmatched: 4. The V gene's germline CDR1 is SGHNT and CDR2 YYREEE (reference sequence). CDR3 amino acids: CASSVDRGTNYGYTF. The CDR3 nucleotides are TGTGCCAGCAGCGTGGACAGGGGCACTAACTATGGCTACACCTTC.

V gene TRBV6-6 combines with J gene TRBJ2-5; D unresolved. This CDR3 has 12 amino acids. V was cut by 5 bases and J by 4 bases, with 8 bases left in between. Germline loops: CDR1 MNHNY, CDR2 SVGAGI (reference sequence). The CDR3 region has the DNA TGTGCCAGCAGTCCCCGGAGAGAGACCCAGTACTTC. Residues: CASSPRRETQYF.

Concerning this clone itself: Different DNA sequences within this sample yield the same CDR3. This sequence joins TRBV7-2 and TRBJ2-1; TRBD2 might be the D (5 bases). The CDR3 has 14 residues. Between the trimmed V and J ends, which lost 5 bases and 4 bases, there was a span of 12 bases. Germline V gene data show CDR1 as SGHTA and CDR2 as FQGNSA. The CDR3 DNA reads TGTGCCAGCAGCCCCACGGGAACATACAATGAGCAGTTCTTC. Translated: CASSPTGTYNEQFF.

This clone was recorded a few times. The V and J genes are TRBV4-3 and TRBJ1-5, with 11 bases that match TRBD1. After removal of 4 bases from V and 5 bases from J, the junction contained 4 bases not matched to a gene. Germline V CDR1 and CDR2: LGHNA, YSLEER. The CDR3 runs 15 residues. The CDR3 here is CASSPGQGAYQPQHF. Written as DNA, the CDR3 is TGCGCCAGCAGCCCAGGACAGGGGGCGTATCAGCCCCAGCATTTT.

V and J are TRBV7-3 and TRBJ1-2; 7 bases line up with TRBD1. Unmatched junction bases numbered 3, after V lost 8 bases and J lost 0 bases. The germline V gene has CDR1 SGHTA and CDR2 FQGTGA. The CDR3 consists of 13 residues. The CDR3, as DNA: TGTGCCAGCGGGACAGCTGCTAACTATGGCTACACCTTC. Its translation is CASGTAANYGYTF.

This sequence joins TRBV7-9 and TRBJ2-7; 8 bases match TRBD1. J gave up 3 bases and V 5 bases, and 6 bases lay outside the gene matches. The CDR3 has 14 amino acids. CDR1 and CDR2 (germline): SEHNR, FQNEAQ (reference sequence). CDR3 in amino acids: CASSPRDRHYEQYF. The DNA for the CDR3 is TGTGCCAGCAGCCCACGGGACAGGCACTACGAGCAGTACTTC. The full variable domain, in which reference TRBV7-9 and TRBJ2-7 provide the parts outside the CDR3, is DTGVSQNPRHKITKRGQNVTFRCDPISEHNRLYWYRQTLGQGPEFLTYFQNEAQLEKSRLLSDRFSAERPKGSFSTLEIQRTEQGDSAMYLCASSPRDRHYEQYFGPGTRLTVT.

This clone showed up just a few times. The chain has TRBV2 and TRBJ1-5, with TRBD1 as a possible D gene (6 bases). The CDR3 is 14 amino acids. The V end was cut by 5 bases, the J end by 4 bases, with 12 bases between. CDR1 and CDR2 (germline): SNHLY, FYNNEI. The CDR3 DNA sequence: TGTGCCAGCAGTAAAGACAGGATAAATCAGCCCCAGCATTTT. Its translation is CASSKDRINQPQHF.

The chain carries TRBV15 and TRBJ2-4, with 11 bases matching TRBD2. The germline CDR1 and CDR2 sequences are LNHNV and YYDKDF (reference sequence). The CDR3 runs to 17 residues. Germline trimming cut 2 bases from V and 1 base from J; bases unmatched to any gene: 4. The CDR3 protein is CATSRLTSGMAKNIQYF. In DNA, the CDR3 is TGTGCCACCAGCAGACTGACTAGCGGGATGGCCAAAAACATTCAGTACTTC. The variable domain in full, with the rest retrieved from reference TRBV15 and TRBJ2-4, is DAMVIQNPRYQVTQFGKPVTLSCSQTLNHNVMYWYQQKSSQAPKLLFHYYDKDFNNEADTPDNFQSRRPNTSFCFLDIRSPGLGDTAMYLCATSRLTSGMAKNIQYFGAGTRLSVL.

V and J are TRBV4-1 and TRBJ2-6, with 12 positions matching TRBD1. This CDR3 region has 18 residues. The germline V gene encodes CDR1 MGHRA and CDR2 YSYEKL. J lost 2 bases, V lost 4 bases, and 6 bases had no gene match. CDR3 loop: CASSRSGTGGTGANVLTF. CDR3 DNA: TGCGCCAGCAGCCGCTCCGGGACAGGGGGCACTGGGGCCAACGTCCTGACTTTC.

The chain couples TRBV30 to TRBJ2-1, with a tentative D call TRBD2 (6 bases). Germline V gene lookup returns CDR1 GTSNPN and CDR2 SVGIG (reference sequence). This CDR3 is 13 amino acids long. V lost 4 bases to trimming and J lost 2 bases, with 9 bases between them. Here the CDR3 reads CAWTAGPYNEQFF. DNA for the CDR3: TGTGCCTGGACGGCGGGGCCCTACAATGAGCAGTTCTTC. The full variable domain, completed using reference TRBV30 and TRBJ2-1, is SQTIHQWPATLVQPVGSPLSLECTVEGTSNPNLYWYRQAAGRGLQLLFYSVGIGQISSEVPQNLSASRPQDRQFILSSKKLLLSDSGFYLCAWTAGPYNEQFFGPGTRLTVL.

This clone was detected only a few times. The chain is built from TRBV7-6 and TRBJ2-7, with TRBD2 matching 9 bases. Losses at the gene ends were 10 bases for V and 4 bases for J; bases not matched to a gene: 11. The germline V gene encodes CDR1 SGHVS and CDR2 FNYEAQ. The CDR3 consists of 14 residues. The CDR3 DNA reads as TGTGCCACCAGGGTCAGCGGGGGGCCTTACGAGCAGTACTTC. It specifies CATRVSGGPYEQYF.

In this sample, this clone turned up once. The J gene is TRBJ1-4, the V gene TRBV7-2; TRBD1 matches at 8 bases. CDR3 size: 15 residues. Losses at the gene ends were 5 bases for V and 8 bases for J; bases not matched to a gene: 10. Looked up from germline, CDR1 is SGHTA and CDR2 is FQGNSA. The CDR3 sequence: CASSPRSGGWEKLFF. The CDR3 DNA follows: TGTGCCAGCAGCCCCCGGTCAGGGGGCTGGGAAAAACTGTTTTTT.

The rearrangement links TRBV6-6 to TRBJ1-5; 8 bases fit TRBD1. Germline V CDR1 and CDR2: MNHNY, SVGAGI (reference sequence). The CDR3 loop spans 12 amino acids. V shed 11 bases and J 3 bases; nucleotides not matched to a gene: 3. The CDR3 loop reads CAGQGNNQPQHF. The CDR3 coding sequence is TGTGCCGGACAGGGTAACAATCAGCCCCAGCATTTT.

The chain employs TRBV11-2 and TRBJ2-3; 8 bases line up with TRBD1. Germline CDR1 is SGHAT and CDR2 is FQNNGV. After removal of 5 bases from V and 6 bases from J, the junction contained 7 bases not matched to a gene. This CDR3 spans 14 amino acids. CDR3 nucleotides: TGTGCCAGCAGCGTACAGGGGGGCCCGGATACGCAGTATTTT. It is translated as CASSVQGGPDTQYF.

This clone was observed a few times. The chain uses TRBV13 and TRBJ2-7; D might be TRBD2 (6 bases). Germline V gene lookup returns CDR1 PRHDT and CDR2 FYEKMQ (reference sequence). CDR3 length: 16 amino acids. V lost 4 bases, J lost 1 base, and 17 bases lay in between. The chain's CDR3 is CASSSNLNSGSYEQYF. DNA of the CDR3: TGTGCCAGCAGCTCGAATTTAAACAGCGGGTCCTACGAGCAGTACTTC.

This clone was observed a handful of times. The chain employs TRBV11-2 and TRBJ2-1; TRBD2 aligns across 8 bases. Germline V lookup: CDR1 SGHAT, CDR2 FQNNGV. The ends lost 5 bases at V and 8 bases at J; junction bases unmatched: 2. CDR3 length: 12 residues. The CDR3 nucleotides read TGTGCCAGCAGCCGGACTAGCTATGAGCAGTTCTTC. Protein sequence: CASSRTSYEQFF.

The chain employs TRBV28 and TRBJ2-2; D ambiguous. V dropped 1 base and J dropped 6 bases, with 9 bases sitting between them. This CDR3 is 14 amino acids long. Germline CDR1 MDHEN, CDR2 SYDVKM. The CDR3 loop is CASSLFERPGELFF. Here the CDR3 DNA reads TGTGCCAGCAGTTTATTTGAGCGTCCCGGGGAGCTGTTTTTT.

There are a few counts of this clone. This chain links TRBV5-1 with TRBJ2-1; 15 bases match TRBD2. The CDR3 spans 17 residues. J lost 1 base, V lost 4 bases, and 3 bases had no gene match. Germline CDR1 reads SGHRS; CDR2 reads YFSETQ. CDR3 loop: CASSSGTSGGSYNEQFF. The CDR3 nucleotides are TGCGCCAGCAGCAGCGGGACTAGCGGGGGGTCCTACAATGAGCAGTTCTTC.

This clone came up a few times. V is TRBV15 and J is TRBJ2-1; D gene ambiguous. Germline V CDR1 and CDR2: LNHNV, YYDKDF (reference sequence). This CDR3 is built from 13 residues. V lost 5 bases to trimming and J lost 5 bases, with 10 bases between them. The CDR3 reads CATSPRPDNEQFF. The CDR3 DNA sequence: TGTGCCACCAGCCCCCGCCCGGACAATGAGCAGTTCTTC. Full variable domain (missing parts from reference TRBV15 and TRBJ2-1): DAMVIQNPRYQVTQFGKPVTLSCSQTLNHNVMYWYQQKSSQAPKLLFHYYDKDFNNEADTPDNFQSRRPNTSFCFLDIRSPGLGDTAMYLCATSPRPDNEQFFGPGTRLTVL.

The J gene is TRBJ2-3, the V gene TRBV6-5; perhaps TRBD2 as D (6 bases). The CDR3 is made up of 15 amino acids. The V gene's germline CDR1 is MNHEY and CDR2 SVGAGI. V was clipped by 2 bases and J by 0 bases, with 9 bases between them. CDR3 nucleotides: TGTGCCAGCAGTTACGGGGGGACGAGCACAGATACGCAGTATTTT. It is translated as CASSYGGTSTDTQYF.

J is TRBJ2-7 and V is TRBV7-9, with 7 bases matching TRBD2. CDR1 SEHNR and CDR2 FQNEAQ come from the germline V gene (reference sequence). CDR3 length equals 12 residues. After removal of 8 bases from V and 4 bases from J, the junction contained 5 bases not matched to a gene. This CDR3 reads CASGRETYEQYF. The CDR3 DNA sequence: TGTGCCAGCGGGCGGGAGACTTACGAGCAGTACTTC.

V usage is TRBV4-1 and J usage is TRBJ2-4; TRBD1 agrees at 9 bases. The CDR3 consists of 17 residues. The trim removed 3 bases at V and 5 bases at J, leaving 11 bases unmatched. Germline CDR1 reads MGHRA; CDR2 reads YSYEKL. The DNA for the CDR3 is TGCGCCAGCAGCCAGGGGTCACAGGGGGCAGTGGAAAACATTCAGTACTTC. Its translation: CASSQGSQGAVENIQYF.

V usage is TRBV19 and J usage is TRBJ1-1; 9 bases map to TRBD1. The J segment lost 7 bases and the V segment lost 4 bases, leaving 7 bases of the junction unmatched. Germline values: CDR1 LNHDA, CDR2 SQIVND (reference sequence). The CDR3 covers 14 residues. The CDR3 nucleotides read TGTGCCAGTAGTACAGGACAGGGGTCGGGTGAAGCTTTCTTT. This sequence encodes CASSTGQGSGEAFF.

This clone was seen a single time. The chain combines TRBV19 with TRBJ2-4; 8 nucleotides line up with TRBD2. CDR1 LNHDA and CDR2 SQIVND come from the germline V gene (reference sequence). This CDR3 comprises 14 residues. V trimming: 10 bases; J trimming: 0 bases; junction bases outside the gene matches: 5. CDR3 amino acids: CATLGGEAKNIQYF. The CDR3 DNA is TGTGCCACCCTCGGGGGGGAAGCCAAAAACATTCAGTACTTC.

This clone was found once. The chain is built from TRBV4-3 and TRBJ1-4; 8 bases align to TRBD1. The CDR3 consists of 16 residues. With 5 bases clipped from V and 4 bases from J, the junction kept 9 bases outside the gene matches. The V gene's germline CDR1 is LGHNA and CDR2 YSLEER. The CDR3 reads CASSFNPTGDNEKLFF. The CDR3 DNA reads as TGCGCCAGCAGCTTCAACCCGACAGGGGATAATGAAAAACTGTTTTTT.

This clone turned up a few times. This chain joins TRBV7-2 and TRBJ2-5, with D perhaps matching TRBD1 (5 bases). Germline CDR1 is SGHTA and CDR2 is FQGNSA. V dropped 3 bases and J dropped 3 bases, with 8 bases sitting between them. CDR3 size: 13 residues. CDR3 DNA sequence: TGTGCCAGCAGCTTGACAGTAGAAGAGACCCAGTACTTC. This sequence encodes CASSLTVEETQYF.

This clone was seen only a few times. The chain is built from TRBV28 and TRBJ2-3, with TRBD2 as a possible D gene (6 bases). Germline CDR1 reads MDHEN; CDR2 reads SYDVKM. Trimming removed 3 bases from V and 9 bases from J, with 10 bases in between. This CDR3 comprises 12 residues. The CDR3 DNA follows: TGTGCCAGCAGTTTCGTCGCGGGGACGCAGTATTTT. It yields the protein CASSFVAGTQYF. The full variable domain, rest sourced from reference TRBV28 and TRBJ2-3, is DVKVTQSSRYLVKRTGEKVFLECVQDMDHENMFWYRQDPGLGLRLIYFSYDVKMKEKGDIPEGYSVSREKKERFSLILESASTNQTSMYLCASSFVAGTQYFGPGTRLTVL.

This sequence joins TRBV6-5 and TRBJ2-1, with D possibly being TRBD2 (6 bases). The ends were cut back, 5 bases at V and 8 bases at J, with 16 bases in the middle. The length of the CDR3 is 14 residues. Germline V gene lookup returns CDR1 MNHEY and CDR2 SVGAGI. This CDR3 reads CASSEVETRHEQFF. For the CDR3, the DNA is TGTGCCAGCAGTGAAGTAGAGACTAGGCATGAGCAGTTCTTC.